This T cell receptor beta chain was recorded in a study of cytomegalovirus exposure and HLA in healthy donors. Study at large: About 83 million unique TCRs from HLA-typed donors made up an early data release.

This CDR3 spans 18 amino acids. Germline CDR1 is SQVTM and CDR2 is ANQGSEA. With 5 bases clipped from V and 0 bases from J, the junction kept 15 bases outside the gene matches. The PCR employed 60 Vbeta primers together with 13 Jbeta primers. Here immunoSEQ multiplex PCR was the method, and the copy in TCRdb shows in-frame clones only, minus some. The repertoire has 120,000 or so clones, around 66% of them found once; the top ten carry about 8.1%. This receptor was identified in a woman aged 35 to 49 in good health and CMV-seropositive. The V call is TRBV29-1, the J call TRBJ2-1; 8 nucleotides align to TRBD2. The sequencing input was PBMCs. The CDR3 DNA is TGCAGCGTTATTGTCGGACTAGCCCGGGGACCCTCCTACAATGAGCAGTTCTTC. It specifies CSVIVGLARGPSYNEQFF.